A selection of T cell receptor beta chains follows, all from one sample in a study of Ad26.COV2.S vaccination and SARS-CoV-2 variants. Data came from immunoSEQ multiplex PCR; TCRdb stores just in-frame clones and leaves some out. The data contain 300,000 to 400,000 clones, around 89% of them singletons. The source was peripheral blood, collected in a trial of Ad26.COV2.S vaccine versus placebo. The receptors derive from a person between 18 and 65 years old who received the Ad26.COV2.S COVID-19 vaccine or a placebo. The CDR3 runs from the conserved cysteine through the conserved F or W. Each record gives: V gene, clone size, J gene, D gene, CDR3 DNA, CDR3 protein. The D gene is left open where the match is weak. A row's size may be missing; if present it is once, few, many or a size class.

TRBV15	.	TRBJ1-6	TRBD1	TGTGCCACCAGCTGGGGACAGCTTGAGAATTCACCCCTCCACTTT	CATSWGQLENSPLHF
TRBV5-4	.	TRBJ1-2	.	TGTGCCAGCAGCTTGGACGGCGGAGACTATGGCTACACCTTC	CASSLDGGDYGYTF
TRBV18	.	TRBJ2-1	TRBD2	TGTGCCAGCTCACCATCTCTAGCGGGGGGAGAGAGGTATGAGCAGTTCTTC	CASSPSLAGGERYEQFF
TRBV6-2/TRBV6-3	few	TRBJ1-2	.	TGTGCCAGCAGCCAGGCCTCGAACGATGGCTACACCTTC	CASSQASNDGYTF
TRBV12-3/TRBV12-4	once	TRBJ2-2	.	TGTGCCAGCACCAACTCCGGGGAGCTGTTTTTT	CASTNSGELFF
TRBV5-1	.	TRBJ2-1	TRBD2	TGCGCCAGCAGCTCTAGCGGGATTCTCTACAATGAGCAGTTCTTC	CASSSSGILYNEQFF
TRBV12-3/TRBV12-4	.	TRBJ1-4	TRBD1	TGTGCCAGCAGGAACCGGGACAGAGAAAAACTGTTTTTT	CASRNRDREKLFF
TRBV5-5	.	TRBJ1-1	.	TGTGCCAGCAGCCTTGGTCTCAAGGGGACTGAAGCTTTCTTT	CASSLGLKGTEAFF
TRBV6-5	once	TRBJ1-1	.	TGTGCCAGCAGTTACTCCAAAGGGGGCACTGAAGCTTTCTTT	CASSYSKGGTEAFF
TRBV28	once	TRBJ2-7	.	TGTGCCAGCAGTGAGGGGGCGGGGAGCTCCTACGAGCAGTACTTC	CASSEGAGSSYEQYF
TRBV28	.	TRBJ1-6	TRBD1	TGTGCCAGCAGGATTACAGGGGTTCAAAATTCACCCCTCCACTTT	CASRITGVQNSPLHF